The 12 T cell receptor beta chains reported below all come from one sample, sequenced in a study of tumor-infiltrating lymphocytes in primary liver carcinoma. Total RNA (about 500 ng) served as template for TCR beta cDNA synthesis primed by a constant-region primer. For TCR beta, libraries were produced by three nested multiplex PCR rounds using slightly modified ARM-PCR. The two initial PCR rounds, roughly 9 cycles each, used TRBV1-TRBV30 forward and C-beta reverse primers. TCRdb redid the calling of the multiplex PCR reads with MiXCR, one entry per CDR3 protein. The top ten clones hold 8% to 9% of a sample with around 120,000 distinct CDR3 sequences, less than 75% of them seen once. It was from roughly 20-30 mg of unsorted bulk tissue that RNA and DNA were co-extracted. Material: tumor-adjacent normal liver tissue. The receptors originated from a woman in her sixties or seventies with primary liver carcinoma and hepatitis B virus infection.

This chain connects TRBV6-6 to TRBJ2-3, with 11 bases aligning to TRBD2. Germline loops: CDR1 MNHNY, CDR2 SVGAGI (reference sequence). The CDR3 is 15 residues long. This CDR3 is CTISGLADGTDTQYF. The CDR3 DNA reads as TGTACCATCTCGGGACTAGCGGACGGCACAGATACGCAGTATTTT.

For this clonotype: This could be a read error, since a much larger clone is one nucleotide away. This chain uses TRBV7-9 with TRBJ1-2; a weak D match, TRBD1 (6 bases). Germline V lookup: CDR1 SEHNR, CDR2 FQNEAQ (reference sequence). This CDR3 comprises 12 residues. The CDR3 DNA reads TGTGCCAACAGCTCACCTACAGGGTTCTACACCTTC. Protein sequence: CANSSPTGFYTF.

Worth noting for this clonotype: A junction end diverges from the germline sequence, so it may reflect a read error. The J gene is TRBJ2-7, the V gene TRBV11-2; D gene unclear. This CDR3 has 14 residues. The germline V gene has CDR1 SGHAT and CDR2 FQNNGV. CDR3 coding DNA: TGTACCAGCAGTGTGTACCTAGGTAGCTACGAGCAATACTTC. This gives the protein CTSSVYLGSYEQYF.

Details on this clonotype: In this CDR3 the conserved last residue, phenylalanine or tryptophan, is missing, so a read error is likely. The DNA is omitted, as the CDR3 cannot be located on it reliably, and the CDR3 follows TCRdb's listing. This chain connects TRBV20-1 to TRBJ1-1; the DNA was not used to check the table's D call, TRBD1. The CDR3 is made up of 14 amino acids, end residues included. CDR1 and CDR2 from the germline V gene are DFQATT and SNEGSKA (reference sequence). Here the CDR3 reads CSGFKGDMNTETFS.

Details on this clonotype: With a much larger clone just one base away, this may be a read error. V is TRBV5-1 and J is TRBJ2-1, with 7 bases matching TRBD1. This CDR3 has 15 amino acids. Looked up from germline, CDR1 is SGHRS and CDR2 is YFSETQ. J gave up 6 bases and V 7 bases, and 13 bases lay outside the gene matches. The CDR3 DNA follows: TGCGCCAGCCAACTTGACAGGGTGCGAGGCAATGAGCAGTTCTTC. Amino acid sequence: CASQLDRVRGNEQFF.

A word on this clonotype: Since no conserved phenylalanine or tryptophan closes the CDR3, a read error is the likely cause. V gene TRBV6-5 combines with J gene TRBJ2-7, with D perhaps matching TRBD2 (5 bases). The CDR3 is 15 residues long. The germline gives CDR1 MNHEY, CDR2 SVGAGI. Trimming removed 0 bases from V and 3 bases from J, with 12 bases in between. CDR3 protein: CASSYSRGQIYEQYI. Written as DNA, the CDR3 is TGTGCCAGCAGTTACTCCCGGGGTCAAATCTACGAGCAGTACATA.

As to this clonotype: This may be a read error: a much more frequent sequence differs by one nucleotide. The genes are TRBV28 and TRBJ1-1, with D unresolved. Trimming removed 5 bases at V and 1 base at J, with 14 bases between. The CDR3 runs to 15 residues. Germline V gives CDR1 MDHEN, CDR2 SYDVKM. CDR3: CASSIPGRPNTEAFF. The CDR3, as DNA: TGTGCCAGCAGTATCCCCGGGAGGCCGAACACTGAAGCTTTCTTT. The full variable domain, in which reference TRBV28 and TRBJ1-1 provide the parts outside the CDR3, is DVKVTQSSRYLVKRTGEKVFLECVQDMDHENMFWYRQDPGLGLRLIYFSYDVKMKEKGDIPEGYSVSREKKERFSLILESASTNQTSMYLCASSIPGRPNTEAFFGQGTRLTVV.

Details on this clonotype: A much larger clone lies one base from this, so it may be a read error. This chain links TRBV5-1 with TRBJ1-6; D unclear. Germline CDR1 and CDR2: SGHRS and YFSETQ. The CDR3 covers 15 residues. The CDR3 reads CASSFSRAENSPLYF. The CDR3, as DNA: TGCGCCAGCAGCTTTAGCCGGGCCGAAAATTCACCCCTCTACTTT.

V is TRBV5-8 and J is TRBJ1-2; 8 positions agree with TRBD1. The CDR3 covers 16 residues. With 2 bases clipped from V and 9 bases from J, the junction kept 15 bases outside the gene matches. CDR1 is SGHTS, CDR2 YDEGEE, per germline. CDR3 sequence (DNA): TGTGCCAGCAGCTTTCGTCAGGGCCAGGGGGCGCACAGCTACACCTTC. Its protein is CASSFRQGQGAHSYTF.

About this clonotype: The CDR3 does not end in the conserved phenylalanine or tryptophan, so this is likely a read error. The rearrangement joins TRBV28 to TRBJ2-1, with TRBD2 as a possible D gene (6 bases). Between the trimmed V and J ends, which lost 8 bases and 5 bases, there was a span of 16 bases. This CDR3 spans 14 amino acids. Germline assignment: CDR1 MDHEN and CDR2 SYDVKM. CDR3 sequence (DNA): TGTGCCAGCCGTGGAGGGGACCCAAACAATGAGCAGTTCTAC. It is translated as CASRGGDPNNEQFY.

This clonotype has only a few counts. An end of the junction does not agree with germline; a read error may underlie this. The chain carries TRBV19 and TRBJ2-5, with 13 nucleotides matching TRBD2. The germline V gene encodes CDR1 LNHDA and CDR2 SQIVND (reference sequence). This CDR3 region has 15 residues. CDR3 protein: CASSTSGRYQGTQYF. In nucleotides, the CDR3 is TGTGCCAGTTCGACTAGCGGGAGGTACCAAGGGACCCAGTACTTC. Full variable domain (rest looked up from reference TRBV19 and TRBJ2-5): DGGITQSPKYLFRKEGQNVTLSCEQNLNHDAMYWYRQDPGQGLRLIYYSQIVNDFQKGDIAEGYSVSREKKESFPLTVTSAQKNPTAFYLCASSTSGRYQGTQYFGPGTRLLVL.

About this clonotype: Mismatch with germline at one junction end may stem from a read error. V is TRBV11-2 and J is TRBJ2-1; D not certain. The germline gives CDR1 SGHAT, CDR2 FQNNGV. The CDR3 spans 12 residues. CDR3 sequence reads: CAGSLWDDEQFF. The CDR3 region has the DNA TGTGCCGGCAGCTTATGGGATGATGAGCAGTTCTTC. Drawing the rest from reference TRBV11-2 and TRBJ2-1, the complete variable domain is EAGVAQSPRYKIIEKRQSVAFWCNPISGHATLYWYQQILGQGPKLLIQFQNNGVVDDSQLPKDRFSAERLKGVDSTLKIQPAKLEDSAVYLCAGSLWDDEQFFGPGTRLTVL.